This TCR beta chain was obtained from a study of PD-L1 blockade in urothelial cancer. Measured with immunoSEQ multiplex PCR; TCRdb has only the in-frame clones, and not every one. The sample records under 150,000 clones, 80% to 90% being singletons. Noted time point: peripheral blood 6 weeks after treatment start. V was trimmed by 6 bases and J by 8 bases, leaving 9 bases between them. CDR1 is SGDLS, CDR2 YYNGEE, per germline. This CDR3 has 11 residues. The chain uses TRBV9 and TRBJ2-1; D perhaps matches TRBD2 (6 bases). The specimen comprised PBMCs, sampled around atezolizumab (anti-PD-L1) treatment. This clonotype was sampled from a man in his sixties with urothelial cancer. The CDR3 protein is CASTPGDEQFF. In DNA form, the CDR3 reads TGTGCCAGCACCCCGGGGGATGAGCAGTTCTTC.